This T cell receptor (beta chain) was sequenced for a study of T cell responses to AZD1222 COVID-19 vaccine. V dropped 8 bases and J dropped 8 bases, with 21 bases sitting between them. CDR1 is LNHDA and CDR2 is SQIVND in the germline V gene (reference sequence). The CDR3 length is 14 residues. Whole-study results and caveats: Sampling that yielded the repertoires occurred only after the peak T cell response.

Clones were read by immunoSEQ multiplex PCR, and TCRdb kept only the in-frame ones, dropping some. The table shows roughly 200,000 clones, with approximately 94% occurring only once. Of note for this clone: The antigen remains undetermined.

The genes are TRBV19 and TRBJ1-2; possible D gene TRBD1, 5 bases. The sample was peripheral blood, taken on day 0 of MenACWY control vaccination. The TCR comes from an adult in good health. The CDR3 bases are TGTGCCAGTTCCCCCTCGCAGGGAGGAGGCGGCTACACCTTC. As protein: CASSPSQGGGGYTF.